This TCR beta chain was obtained from a study of blood T cell repertoires in COVID-19. Generated by immunoSEQ multiplex PCR, the TCRdb table keeps only in-frame clones and is missing some. The sample has some 100,000 clones; approximately 88% are singletons. Germline V gives CDR1 SGHAT, CDR2 FQNNGV. CDR3 length: 15 residues. V shed 5 bases, J shed 1 base, and the junction held 7 bases outside the gene matches. The receptor's source is a woman aged 60-70 years with acute or convalescent COVID-19. The specimen sequenced was peripheral blood. The chain combines TRBV11-2 with TRBJ2-7; 8 bases map to TRBD2. The CDR3 region has the DNA TGTGCCAGCAGCCACGGGACTAGGGCGTCCTACGAGCAGTACTTC. It translates to CASSHGTRASYEQYF.